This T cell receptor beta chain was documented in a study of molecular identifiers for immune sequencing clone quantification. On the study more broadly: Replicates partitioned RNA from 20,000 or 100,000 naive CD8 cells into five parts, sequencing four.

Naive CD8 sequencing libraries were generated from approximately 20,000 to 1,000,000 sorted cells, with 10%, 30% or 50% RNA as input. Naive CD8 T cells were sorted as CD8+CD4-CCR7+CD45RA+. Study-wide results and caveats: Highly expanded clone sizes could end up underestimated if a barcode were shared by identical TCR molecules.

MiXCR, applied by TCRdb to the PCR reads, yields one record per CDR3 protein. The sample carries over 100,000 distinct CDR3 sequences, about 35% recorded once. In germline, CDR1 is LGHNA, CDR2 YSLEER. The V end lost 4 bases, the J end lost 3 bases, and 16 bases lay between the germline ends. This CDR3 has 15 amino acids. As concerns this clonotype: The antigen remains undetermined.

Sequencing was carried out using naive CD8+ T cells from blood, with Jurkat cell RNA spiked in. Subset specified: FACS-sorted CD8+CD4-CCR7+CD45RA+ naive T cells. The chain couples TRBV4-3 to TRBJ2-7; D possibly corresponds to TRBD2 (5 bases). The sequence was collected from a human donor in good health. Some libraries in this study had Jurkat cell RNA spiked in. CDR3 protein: CASSLSRPGNYEQYF. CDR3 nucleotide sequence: TGCGCCAGCAGCCTGAGTCGACCGGGAAACTACGAGCAGTACTTC.